One sample yielded the 10 T cell receptor beta chains listed below, sequenced in a study of blood T cell repertoires in COVID-19. TCRdb's copy holds only in-frame clones and misses some; the assay was immunoSEQ multiplex PCR. The sample yields 200,000 to 250,000 clones, more than 85% seen once. Specimen: peripheral blood. Receptors originate from a woman in her 70s with active or convalescent COVID-19.

CDR3 DNA sequence: TGTGCCAGCAGCCCCAAAGGAGGGCTCATCTTTAACTATGGCTACACCTTC. It is translated as CASSPKGGLIFNYGYTF. The chain uses TRBV5-4 and TRBJ1-2; D call uncertain. Deletions cut 4 bases from V and 1 base from J, with 20 bases between. The CDR3 has 17 amino acids. Germline loops: CDR1 SGHNT, CDR2 YYREEE (reference sequence).

This clone came up once. V is TRBV4-3 and J is TRBJ1-1; a possible D gene is TRBD1 (6 bases). Per the germline V gene, CDR1 is LGHNA and CDR2 is YSLEER. The CDR3 runs 15 residues. V lost 0 bases, J lost 0 bases, and 8 bases lay in between. This CDR3 is CASSQESGVNTEAFF. CDR3 bases: TGCGCCAGCAGCCAAGAATCAGGGGTGAACACTGAAGCTTTCTTT.

The chain employs TRBV6-2 or TRBV6-3 and TRBJ2-7, with 7 bases matching TRBD1. CDR1 is MNHEY, CDR2 SVGEGT, per germline. The trim removed 4 bases at V and 2 bases at J, leaving 2 bases unmatched. The CDR3 is 13 amino acids. CDR3 DNA: TGTGCCAGCAGTTCGACAGGGACCTACGAGCAGTACTTC. It encodes CASSSTGTYEQYF.

The rearrangement links TRBV6-6 to TRBJ2-7; tentatively, D is TRBD2 (6 bases). CDR3 length: 13 residues. Germline values: CDR1 MNHNY, CDR2 SVGAGI (reference sequence). V was shortened by 2 bases and J by 5 bases, with 10 bases between the two germline ends. CDR3 nucleotide sequence: TGTGCCAGCAGTTACCCTTCTAGCGACGAGCAGTACTTC. The encoded protein is CASSYPSSDEQYF.

V usage is TRBV4-2 and J usage is TRBJ1-4; unclear D gene. This CDR3 has 16 amino acids. The V gene lost 4 bases and the J gene lost 7 bases, with 19 bases spanning the gap. The germline CDR1 and CDR2 sequences are LGHNA and YNFKEQ. The CDR3: CASSLLPDGAGEKLFF. The CDR3, as DNA: TGTGCCAGCAGCCTCTTACCGGACGGAGCGGGTGAAAAACTGTTTTTT.

The genes are TRBV3-1 (or the pseudogene TRBV3-2) and TRBJ2-5; D possibly corresponds to TRBD2 (7 bases). This CDR3 spans 14 amino acids. Per the germline V gene, CDR1 is LGHDT and CDR2 is YNNKEL (reference sequence). Trimming stripped 4 bases from V and 2 bases from J, with 11 bases between. The CDR3: CASSLGGPQETQYF. The CDR3 DNA follows: TGTGCCAGCAGCCTCGGGGGGCCACAAGAGACCCAGTACTTC.

The rearrangement joins TRBV3-1 (or the pseudogene TRBV3-2) to TRBJ1-2; the D gene is possibly TRBD1 (6 bases). V shed 1 base and J shed 6 bases, with 12 bases lying between them. This CDR3 region has 14 residues. The germline V gene has CDR1 LGHDT and CDR2 YNNKEL (reference sequence). The CDR3 here is CASSQVSGADGYTF. CDR3 DNA: TGTGCCAGCAGCCAAGTGTCAGGGGCGGATGGCTACACCTTC.

The J gene is TRBJ1-6, the V gene TRBV19, with unresolved D. Germline loops: CDR1 LNHDA, CDR2 SQIVND (reference sequence). Trimming removed 3 bases at V and 3 bases at J, with 15 bases between. This CDR3 has 17 amino acids. In DNA, the CDR3 is TGTGCCAGTAGTATTGGGAGGTCACGTAACTATAATTCACCCCTCCACTTT. This encodes CASSIGRSRNYNSPLHF.

As for this clone: The sample carries other DNA sequences with the same CDR3. The rearrangement links TRBV5-1 to TRBJ2-5, with D perhaps matching TRBD1 (6 bases). Germline assignment: CDR1 SGHRS and CDR2 YFSETQ. V was clipped by 0 bases and J by 2 bases, with 8 bases between them. The CDR3 is made up of 14 amino acids. In DNA form, the CDR3 reads TGCGCCAGCAGCTTGGGGGGGCCTCAAGAGACCCAGTACTTC. It yields the protein CASSLGGPQETQYF.

The gene calls are TRBV14 and TRBJ1-1, with D hard to call. Germline V gene sequence: CDR1 SGHDN, CDR2 FVKESK. The CDR3 totals 16 residues. Between the trimmed V and J ends, which lost 1 base and 0 bases, there was a span of 12 bases. The chain's CDR3 is CASSQGSAGMNTEAFF. The CDR3 coding sequence is TGTGCCAGCAGCCAAGGATCGGCAGGAATGAACACTGAAGCTTTCTTT. The whole variable domain, remainder taken from reference TRBV14 and TRBJ1-1, is EAGVTQFPSHSVIEKGQTVTLRCDPISGHDNLYWYRRVMGKEIKFLLHFVKESKQDESGMPNNRFLAERTGGTYSTLKVQPAELEDSGVYFCASSQGSAGMNTEAFFGQGTRLTVV.